This T cell receptor beta chain was captured by sequencing in a study of T cell responses to AZD1222 COVID-19 vaccine. Only in-frame clones appear in the TCRdb table, and some are missing; sequencing was by immunoSEQ multiplex PCR. The data show 140,000 or so clones, approximately 90% seen once. The V gene lost 8 bases and the J gene lost 2 bases, with 9 bases spanning the gap. The CDR3 loop spans 13 amino acids. The germline V gene has CDR1 LGHDT and CDR2 YNNKEL (reference sequence). Combined were second doses at about 4 or about 12 weeks. Note on this clone: The antigen is unknown.

General study findings and limits: In a largely white British group with more females than males, clonal diversity was possibly underestimated. Repertoires in all cases were sampled only once the peak T cell response had passed.

The chain recombines TRBV3-1 (or the pseudogene TRBV3-2) with TRBJ2-2; D ambiguous. The sample in question was peripheral blood, obtained 28 days after the second AZD1222 dose. The origin of this receptor is an adult who received the AZD1222 COVID-19 vaccine. The CDR3 loop is CASSTQNTGELFF. CDR3 nucleotide sequence: TGTGCCAGCTCGACGCAAAACACCGGGGAGCTGTTTTTT.